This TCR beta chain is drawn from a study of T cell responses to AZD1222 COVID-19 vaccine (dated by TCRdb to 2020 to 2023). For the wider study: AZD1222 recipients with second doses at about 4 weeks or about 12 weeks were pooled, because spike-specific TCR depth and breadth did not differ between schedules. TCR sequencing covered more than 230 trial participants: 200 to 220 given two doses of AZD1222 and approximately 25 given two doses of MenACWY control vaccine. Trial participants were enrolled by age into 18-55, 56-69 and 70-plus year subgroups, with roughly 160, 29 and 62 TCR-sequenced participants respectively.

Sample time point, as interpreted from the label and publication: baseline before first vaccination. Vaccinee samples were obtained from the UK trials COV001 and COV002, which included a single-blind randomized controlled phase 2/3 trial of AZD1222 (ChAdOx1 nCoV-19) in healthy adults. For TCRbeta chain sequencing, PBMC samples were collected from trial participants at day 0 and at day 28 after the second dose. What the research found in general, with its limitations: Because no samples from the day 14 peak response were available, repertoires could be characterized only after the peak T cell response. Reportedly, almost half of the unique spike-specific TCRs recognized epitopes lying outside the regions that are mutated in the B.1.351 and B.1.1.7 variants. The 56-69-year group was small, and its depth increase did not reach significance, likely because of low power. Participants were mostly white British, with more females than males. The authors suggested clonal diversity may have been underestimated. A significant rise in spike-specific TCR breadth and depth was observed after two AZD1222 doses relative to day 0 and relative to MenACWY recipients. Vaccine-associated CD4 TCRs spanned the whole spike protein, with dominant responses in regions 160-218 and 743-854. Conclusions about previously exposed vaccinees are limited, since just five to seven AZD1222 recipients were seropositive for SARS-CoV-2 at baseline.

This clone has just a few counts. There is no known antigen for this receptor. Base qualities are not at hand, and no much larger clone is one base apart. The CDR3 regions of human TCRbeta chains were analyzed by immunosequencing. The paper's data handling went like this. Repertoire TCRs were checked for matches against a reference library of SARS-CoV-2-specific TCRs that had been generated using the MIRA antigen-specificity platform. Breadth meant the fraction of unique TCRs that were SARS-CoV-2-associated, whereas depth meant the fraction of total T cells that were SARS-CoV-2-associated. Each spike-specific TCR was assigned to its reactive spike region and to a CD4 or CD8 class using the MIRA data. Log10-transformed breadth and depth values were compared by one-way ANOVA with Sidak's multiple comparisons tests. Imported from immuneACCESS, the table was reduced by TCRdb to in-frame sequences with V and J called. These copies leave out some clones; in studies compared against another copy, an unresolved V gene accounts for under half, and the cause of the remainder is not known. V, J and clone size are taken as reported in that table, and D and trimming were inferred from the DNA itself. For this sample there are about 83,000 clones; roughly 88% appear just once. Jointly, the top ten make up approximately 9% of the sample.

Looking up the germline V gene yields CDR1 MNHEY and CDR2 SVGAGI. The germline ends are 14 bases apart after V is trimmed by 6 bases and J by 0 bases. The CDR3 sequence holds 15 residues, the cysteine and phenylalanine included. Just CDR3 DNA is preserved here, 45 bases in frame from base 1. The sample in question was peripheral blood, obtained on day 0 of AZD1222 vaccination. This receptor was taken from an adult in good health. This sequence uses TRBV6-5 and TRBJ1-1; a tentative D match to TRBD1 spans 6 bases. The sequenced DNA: TGTGCCAGCAGGTTAAGAGACAGGATGAACACTGAAGCTTTCTTT. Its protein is CASRLRDRMNTEAFF.